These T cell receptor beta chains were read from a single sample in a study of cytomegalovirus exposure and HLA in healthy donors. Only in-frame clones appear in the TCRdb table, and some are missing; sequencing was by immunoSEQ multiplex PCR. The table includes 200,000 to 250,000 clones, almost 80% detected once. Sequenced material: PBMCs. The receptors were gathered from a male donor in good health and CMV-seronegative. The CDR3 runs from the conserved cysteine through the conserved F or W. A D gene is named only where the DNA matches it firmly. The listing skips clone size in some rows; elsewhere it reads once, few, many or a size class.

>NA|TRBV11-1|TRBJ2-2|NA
CASSRGTGELFF
TGTGCCAGCAGTAGGGGCACCGGGGAGCTGTTTTTT
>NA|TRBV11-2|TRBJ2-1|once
CASSSLVGRTNEQFF
TGTGCCAGCAGCTCACTCGTCGGGAGAACGAATGAGCAGTTCTTC
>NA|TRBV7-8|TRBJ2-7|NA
CASSLVDIAYYEQYF
TGTGCCAGCAGCTTAGTCGACATTGCCTACTACGAGCAGTACTTC
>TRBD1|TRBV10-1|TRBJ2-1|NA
CASSRDRALNEQFF
TGCGCCAGCTCCCGGGACAGGGCCCTCAATGAGCAGTTCTTC
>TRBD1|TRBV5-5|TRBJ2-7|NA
CASSRGQGSNF
TGTGCCAGCAGCCGGGGACAGGGAAGTAACTTC
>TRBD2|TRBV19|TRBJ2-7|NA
CASSFQPLAGGLSYEQYF
TGTGCCAGTAGTTTCCAACCTCTAGCGGGAGGTCTTTCCTACGAGCAGTACTTC
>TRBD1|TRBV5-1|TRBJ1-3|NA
CASSLGGTGSGNTIYF
TGCGCCAGCAGCTTGGGAGGGACAGGGAGCGGAAACACCATATATTTT
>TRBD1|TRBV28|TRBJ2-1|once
CASSAQTGSNEQFF
TGTGCCAGCAGCGCCCAGACAGGGTCCAATGAGCAGTTCTTC
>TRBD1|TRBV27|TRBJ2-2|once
CASTADRGNPAAGELFF
TGTGCCAGCACCGCGGACAGGGGTAACCCGGCGGCCGGGGAGCTGTTTTTT
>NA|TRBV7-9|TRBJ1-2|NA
CSSSPRQGSYGYTF
TGTTCCAGCAGCCCCCGGCAGGGGAGCTATGGCTACACCTTC
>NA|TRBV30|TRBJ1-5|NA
CAWSVRGQPQHF
TGTGCCTGGAGTGTACGGGGACAGCCCCAGCATTTT
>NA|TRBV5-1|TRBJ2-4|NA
CASSSSTGAKNIQYF
TGCGCCAGCAGCTCCTCAACAGGAGCCAAAAACATTCAGTACTTC
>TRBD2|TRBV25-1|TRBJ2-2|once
CASSQAFGRAGELFF
TGTGCCAGCAGTCAAGCTTTCGGGAGGGCCGGGGAGCTGTTTTTT
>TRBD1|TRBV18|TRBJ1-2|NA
CASSPDRVDGYTF
TGTGCCAGCTCACCGGACAGGGTGGATGGCTACACCTTC
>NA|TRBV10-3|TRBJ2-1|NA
CAISLTDNEQFF
TGTGCCATCAGTCTAACAGACAATGAGCAGTTCTTC
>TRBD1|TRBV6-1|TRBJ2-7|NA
CASSLGTGGYEQYF
TGTGCCAGCAGCCTCGGGACAGGGGGCTACGAGCAGTACTTC
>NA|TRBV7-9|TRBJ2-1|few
CASSLDSNEQFF
TGTGCCAGCAGCTTAGACAGCAATGAGCAGTTCTTC
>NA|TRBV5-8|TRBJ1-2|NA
CASSLMGQQGHYYGYTF
TGTGCCAGCAGCTTGATGGGCCAGCAGGGCCATTACTATGGCTACACCTTC
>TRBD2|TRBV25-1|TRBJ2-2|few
CASSDSSGSSGELFF
TGTGCCAGCAGTGACTCTAGCGGGAGTTCCGGGGAGCTGTTTTTT
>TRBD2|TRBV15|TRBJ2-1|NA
CATSPKKREDYNEQFF
TGTGCCACCAGCCCTAAAAAGCGGGAGGATTACAATGAGCAGTTCTTC
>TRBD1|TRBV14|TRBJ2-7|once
CASSLWTGQIHEQYF
TGTGCCAGCAGCCTTTGGACAGGGCAAATCCACGAGCAGTACTTC
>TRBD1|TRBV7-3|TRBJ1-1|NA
CASSLGQGGEAFF
TGTGCCAGCAGCTTAGGGCAGGGGGGTGAAGCTTTCTTT
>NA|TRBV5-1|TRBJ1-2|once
CASTRSAGAQNYGYTF
TGCGCCAGCACGCGTAGCGCAGGGGCGCAGAACTATGGCTACACCTTC
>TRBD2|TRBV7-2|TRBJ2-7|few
CASSRTSGPTYEQYF
TGTGCCAGCAGCCGGACTAGCGGACCCACCTACGAGCAGTACTTC
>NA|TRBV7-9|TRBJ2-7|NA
CASSLAVHGYERSYEQYF
TGTGCCAGCAGCTTAGCGGTTCATGGATATGAGCGCTCCTACGAGCAGTACTTC
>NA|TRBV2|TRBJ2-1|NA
CASRDADSYNEQFF
TGTGCCAGCAGAGATGCTGACAGTTACAATGAGCAGTTCTTC
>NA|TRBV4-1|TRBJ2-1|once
CASSQAGTNYNEQFF
TGCGCCAGCAGCCAAGCCGGGACAAACTACAATGAGCAGTTCTTC
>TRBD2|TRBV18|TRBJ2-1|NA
CASSPPRLAGDEQFF
TGTGCCAGCTCACCACCGAGGCTAGCGGGAGACGAGCAGTTCTTC
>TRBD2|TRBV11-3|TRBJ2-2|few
CASSPTLAGSNTGELFF
TGTGCCAGCAGCCCGACACTAGCGGGGTCGAACACCGGGGAGCTGTTTTTT
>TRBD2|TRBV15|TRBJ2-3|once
CATSRVGLAGGWDTQYF
TGTGCCACCAGCAGAGTAGGGCTAGCGGGAGGGTGGGATACGCAGTATTTT
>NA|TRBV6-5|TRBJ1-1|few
CASSPKRGTSTEAFF
TGTGCCAGCAGTCCCAAGCGGGGTACGAGCACTGAAGCTTTCTTT
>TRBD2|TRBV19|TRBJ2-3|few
CASSISGRGRDRKRDTQYF
TGTGCCAGTAGTATTAGCGGGAGGGGCCGGGACAGAAAGAGAGATACGCAGTATTTT
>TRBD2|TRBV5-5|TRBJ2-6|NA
CASSLRSSGSNSGANVLTF
TGTGCCAGCAGCCTGCGGTCTAGCGGGAGTAACTCTGGGGCCAACGTCCTGACTTTC
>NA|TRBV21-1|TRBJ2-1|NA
CASSHNGLAGCNEQFF
TGTGCCAGCAGCCACAACGGACTAGCAGGATGCAATGAGCAGTTCTTC
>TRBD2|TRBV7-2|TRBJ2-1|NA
CASSLMGTSGNHEQFF
TGTGCCAGCAGCTTAATGGGGACTAGCGGGAACCATGAGCAGTTCTTC
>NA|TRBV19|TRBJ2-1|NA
CASSIKSSRTLGNEQFF
TGTGCCAGTAGTATCAAGTCTAGCCGGACTTTGGGGAATGAGCAGTTCTTC
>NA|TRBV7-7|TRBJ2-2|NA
CASSPRRDLNTGELFF
TGTGCTAGCAGCCCACGCCGGGACTTGAACACCGGGGAGCTGTTTTTT
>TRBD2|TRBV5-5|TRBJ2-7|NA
CASTGSGRFSYEQYF
TGTGCCAGCACCGGTAGCGGGAGGTTTTCCTACGAGCAGTACTTC
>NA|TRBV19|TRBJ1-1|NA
CASSIVGNQEAFF
TGTGCCAGTAGTATAGTGGGCAACCAAGAAGCTTTCTTT
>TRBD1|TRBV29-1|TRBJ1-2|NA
CSVWWGTGAPYGYTF
TGCAGCGTTTGGTGGGGGACAGGGGCTCCCTATGGCTACACCTTC
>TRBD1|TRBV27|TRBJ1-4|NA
CASSKTGVSEKLFF
TGTGCCAGCAGTAAGACAGGGGTCAGTGAAAAACTGTTTTTT
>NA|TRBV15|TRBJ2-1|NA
CATSKGGVERNEQFF
TGTGCCACCAGCAAAGGTGGCGTGGAGAGGAATGAGCAGTTCTTC
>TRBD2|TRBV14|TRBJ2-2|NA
CASSLGGLAGGRTGELFF
TGTGCCAGCAGCCTAGGTGGACTAGCGGGAGGAAGGACCGGGGAGCTGTTTTTT
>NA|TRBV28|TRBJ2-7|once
CATCPHAGAREQYF
TGTGCCACGTGCCCTCATGCGGGGGCGCGAGAGCAGTACTTC
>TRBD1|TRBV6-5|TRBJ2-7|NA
CASSYSRDRTYEQYF
TGTGCCAGCAGTTACTCCCGGGACAGAACCTACGAGCAGTACTTC